A selection of T cell receptor beta chains follows, all from one sample in a study of cytomegalovirus exposure and HLA in healthy donors. Produced via immunoSEQ multiplex PCR; TCRdb's table is partial and in-frame only. The sample has fewer than 120,000 clones; around 80% are singletons. Sequenced: PBMCs. These receptors were obtained from a young man in good health and CMV-seropositive. Each CDR3 is given with its conserved first and last residue. The D gene is left open where the match is weak. Part of the rows lack a size; the others show once, few, many or a class for expanded clones.

CDR3: CASSVGQGTGELFF; DNA: TGTGCCAGCAGCGTGGGACAGGGGACCGGGGAGCTGTTTTTT; size: few; length: 14; D: TRBD1; V: TRBV5-4; J: TRBJ2-2
CDR3: CAWSVRTLTEAFF; DNA: TGTGCCTGGAGTGTGAGGACTCTTACTGAAGCTTTCTTT; size: few; length: 13; D: .; V: TRBV30; J: TRBJ1-1
CDR3: CASSVGQGASSPLHF; DNA: TGTGCCAGCAGCGTCGGACAGGGGGCATCGTCACCCCTCCACTTT; size: .; length: 15; D: TRBD1; V: TRBV9; J: TRBJ1-6
CDR3: CASSLAAGPSGLANEKLFF; DNA: TGTGCCAGCAGCTTAGCAGCGGGCCCTTCAGGGTTGGCTAATGAAAAACTGTTTTTT; size: .; length: 19; D: .; V: TRBV13; J: TRBJ1-4
CDR3: CASSQVPGPQETQYF; DNA: TGCGCCAGCAGCCAAGTTCCGGGTCCCCAGGAGACCCAGTACTTC; size: .; length: 15; D: .; V: TRBV4-3; J: TRBJ2-5
CDR3: CASSSGTSGYNEQFF; DNA: TGTGCCAGCAGTTCCGGGACTAGCGGCTACAATGAGCAGTTCTTC; size: .; length: 15; D: TRBD2; V: TRBV27; J: TRBJ2-1
CDR3: CASSYSGGQETQYF; DNA: TGTGCCAGCAGTTACTCGGGGGGGCAAGAGACCCAGTACTTC; size: .; length: 14; D: TRBD2; V: TRBV6-5; J: TRBJ2-5
CDR3: CASSAGLGSGELFF; DNA: TGTGCCAGCAGCGCCGGACTAGGAAGCGGGGAGCTGTTTTTT; size: .; length: 14; D: TRBD2; V: TRBV9; J: TRBJ2-2
CDR3: CASSSRGQGYNEQFF; DNA: TGTGCCAGCAGCTCCCGAGGACAGGGCTACAATGAGCAGTTCTTC; size: .; length: 15; D: TRBD1; V: TRBV6-5; J: TRBJ2-1
CDR3: CASWTSGQTQYF; DNA: TGTGCCAGCTGGACTAGCGGGCAGACCCAGTACTTC; size: few; length: 12; D: TRBD2; V: TRBV7-2; J: TRBJ2-5
CDR3: CASSQETSGGEQFF; DNA: TGTGCCAGTAGTCAAGAAACTAGCGGGGGGGAGCAGTTCTTC; size: .; length: 14; D: TRBD2; V: TRBV19; J: TRBJ2-1
CDR3: CASSPLAGTDTQYF; DNA: TGTGCCAGCAGCCCCCTGGCTGGCACAGATACGCAGTATTTT; size: .; length: 14; D: .; V: TRBV13; J: TRBJ2-3
CDR3: CASSLGPEQYF; DNA: TGTGCCAGCTCTCTGGGGCCCGAGCAGTACTTC; size: once; length: 11; D: .; V: TRBV27; J: TRBJ2-7
CDR3: CAWNTAGEYSPQHF; DNA: TGTGCCTGGAATACGGCAGGGGAATACTCGCCCCAGCATTTT; size: once; length: 14; D: .; V: TRBV30; J: TRBJ1-5
CDR3: CASSFGGVYEQYF; DNA: TGCGCCAGCAGCTTCGGCGGAGTCTACGAGCAGTACTTC; size: .; length: 13; D: .; V: TRBV5-1; J: TRBJ2-7
CDR3: CAISEKELDWYKTAGYTF; DNA: TGTGCCATCAGTGAAAAAGAACTGGACTGGTACAAAACGGCTGGCTACACCTTC; size: .; length: 18; D: .; V: TRBV10-3; J: TRBJ1-2
CDR3: CASRTSGGGYTF; DNA: TGTGCCAGCCGGACCAGCGGGGGTGGCTACACCTTC; size: .; length: 12; D: .; V: TRBV7-2; J: TRBJ1-2
CDR3: CASSYGLLAEAFF; DNA: TGTGCCAGCAGTTACGGGCTCCTCGCTGAAGCTTTCTTT; size: once; length: 13; D: .; V: TRBV6-6; J: TRBJ1-1
CDR3: CASSLWGWDQETQYF; DNA: TGTGCCAGCAGCTTATGGGGCTGGGACCAAGAGACCCAGTACTTC; size: .; length: 15; D: .; V: TRBV13; J: TRBJ2-5
CDR3: CASSLLAQTQYF; DNA: TGTGCCAGCAGCCTCCTCGCGCAGACCCAGTACTTC; size: .; length: 12; D: .; V: TRBV7-2; J: TRBJ2-5
CDR3: CASSSDLNRWGNEKLFF; DNA: TGTGCCAGCAGCTCGGACCTGAACAGGTGGGGTAATGAAAAACTGTTTTTT; size: .; length: 17; D: .; V: TRBV11-2; J: TRBJ1-4
CDR3: CASSSSDLSSGNTIYF; DNA: TGCGCCAGCAGCTCTTCGGACTTGAGCTCTGGAAACACCATATATTTT; size: .; length: 16; D: .; V: TRBV5-1; J: TRBJ1-3
CDR3: CASSQEWVGSTETQYF; DNA: TGCGCCAGCAGCCAAGAGTGGGTGGGGAGCACGGAGACCCAGTACTTC; size: .; length: 16; D: .; V: TRBV4-1; J: TRBJ2-5
CDR3: CASSLTGQGSYEQYF; DNA: TGTGCCAGCAGTTTAACGGGACAGGGTTCCTACGAGCAGTACTTC; size: .; length: 15; D: TRBD1; V: TRBV27; J: TRBJ2-7
CDR3: CASNSGAGGQNEQFF; DNA: TGTGCCAGTAACAGCGGCGCGGGGGGGCAAAATGAGCAGTTCTTC; size: .; length: 15; D: TRBD2; V: TRBV19; J: TRBJ2-1
CDR3: CASSSQRGGRSPLHF; DNA: TGTGCCAGCAGTTCTCAAAGGGGGGGGAGATCACCCCTCCACTTT; size: .; length: 15; D: .; V: TRBV2; J: TRBJ1-6
CDR3: CAISESSGGTQETQYF; DNA: TGTGCCATCAGTGAGTCCTCGGGGGGAACCCAAGAGACCCAGTACTTC; size: once; length: 16; D: TRBD2; V: TRBV10-3; J: TRBJ2-5
CDR3: CAAGGEGEVGHGYTF; DNA: TGTGCGGCCGGGGGAGAAGGGGAGGTCGGCCATGGCTACACCTTC; size: .; length: 15; D: .; V: TRBV19; J: TRBJ1-2
CDR3: CASSYRERGGYEQYF; DNA: TGTGCCAGCAGTTACCGGGAGCGGGGGGGCTACGAGCAGTACTTC; size: .; length: 15; D: TRBD2; V: TRBV6-6; J: TRBJ2-7
CDR3: CASSYERSSYNSPLHF; DNA: TGTGCCAGCAGTTACGAACGGAGCTCCTATAATTCACCCCTCCACTTT; size: .; length: 16; D: .; V: TRBV6-6; J: TRBJ1-6
CDR3: CSVPGGTGELFF; DNA: TGCAGCGTTCCAGGGGGGACCGGGGAGCTGTTTTTT; size: .; length: 12; D: .; V: TRBV29-1; J: TRBJ2-2
CDR3: CASSLLRDSNEKLFF; DNA: TGTGCCAGCAGCTTGTTGCGAGACAGTAATGAAAAACTGTTTTTT; size: .; length: 15; D: .; V: TRBV5-8; J: TRBJ1-4
CDR3: CSAPTGDTQYF; DNA: TGCAGTGCTCCCACAGGGGACACGCAGTATTTT; size: .; length: 11; D: TRBD1; V: TRBV20-1; J: TRBJ2-3
CDR3: CASSLPGYYEQYF; DNA: TGTGCCAGCAGTTTGCCCGGGTACTACGAGCAGTACTTC; size: .; length: 13; D: .; V: TRBV28; J: TRBJ2-7
CDR3: CASSTGPGGNAYGYTF; DNA: TGCGCCAGCAGCACGGGGCCGGGAGGGAATGCCTATGGCTACACCTTC; size: .; length: 16; D: .; V: TRBV5-1; J: TRBJ1-2
CDR3: CASSPPLALNTEAFF; DNA: TGCGCCAGCAGCCCGCCCCTAGCCCTGAACACTGAAGCTTTCTTT; size: .; length: 15; D: .; V: TRBV5-1; J: TRBJ1-1
CDR3: CASSSDRVDGYTF; DNA: TGTGCCAGCAGTTCGGACAGGGTGGATGGCTACACCTTC; size: once; length: 13; D: TRBD1; V: TRBV28; J: TRBJ1-2
CDR3: CASSFLGQVNTEAFF; DNA: TGTGCCAGCAGCTTCCTTGGACAGGTGAACACTGAAGCTTTCTTT; size: .; length: 15; D: TRBD1; V: TRBV11-2; J: TRBJ1-1
CDR3: CASSLLTGYRDTQYF; DNA: TGTGCCAGCAGCTTGCTAACGGGGTATAGAGATACGCAGTATTTT; size: .; length: 15; D: .; V: TRBV5-6; J: TRBJ2-3
CDR3: CASSLSSSGGADTQYF; DNA: TGTGCCAGCAGTTTATCGAGTAGCGGGGGGGCGGATACGCAGTATTTT; size: .; length: 16; D: TRBD2; V: TRBV27; J: TRBJ2-3
CDR3: CAMCRAGPWNEQFF; DNA: TGTGCCATGTGTCGGGCGGGGCCCTGGAATGAGCAGTTCTTC; size: .; length: 14; D: .; V: TRBV28; J: TRBJ2-1
CDR3: CASSPGEGVPSYNEQFF; DNA: TGTGCCAGCAGTCCGGGTGAGGGGGTGCCCTCCTACAATGAGCAGTTCTTC; size: .; length: 17; D: .; V: TRBV28; J: TRBJ2-1